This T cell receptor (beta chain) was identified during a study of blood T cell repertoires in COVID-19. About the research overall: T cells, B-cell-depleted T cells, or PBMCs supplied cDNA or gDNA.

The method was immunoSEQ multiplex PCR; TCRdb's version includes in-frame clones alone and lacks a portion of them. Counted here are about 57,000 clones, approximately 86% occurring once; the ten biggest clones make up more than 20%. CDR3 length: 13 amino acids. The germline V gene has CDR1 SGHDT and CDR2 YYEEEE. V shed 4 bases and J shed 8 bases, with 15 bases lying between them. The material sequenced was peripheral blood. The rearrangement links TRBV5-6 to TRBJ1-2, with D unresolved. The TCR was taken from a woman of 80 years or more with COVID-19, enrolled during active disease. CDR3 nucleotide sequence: TGTGCCAGCAGCGATGGGCCAACCACAGGCTACACCTTC. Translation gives CASSDGPTTGYTF.